The 8 T cell receptor beta chains in this list originate from one sample, sequenced in a study of vaccination effects on CD4 cells after COVID-19. Pools of viral peptides were used by the ViraFEST assay to expand antigen-specific CD4+ T cells ahead of sequencing. The culture ran for 10 days before CD4+ T cells were isolated. PCR confirmed that the person was infected with SARS-CoV-2 between March and December 2020. These receptors are not linked to any known antigen. TCRdb keeps only in-frame clones here, not all; method: immunoSEQ multiplex PCR. This table holds about 24,000 clones, about 72% found once. Sample: CD4+ T cells from PBMCs cultured with SARS-CoV-2 spike peptides, taken before COVID-19 vaccination. The receptors come from a human donor who had a prior SARS-CoV-2 infection.

V gene TRBV19 combines with J gene TRBJ2-1; TRBD1 might be the D (5 bases). The ends were cut back, 9 bases at V and 5 bases at J, with 14 bases in the middle. CDR3 length: 13 amino acids. Germline-derived CDR1 and CDR2 are LNHDA and SQIVND (reference sequence). CDR3 nucleotide sequence: TGTGCCAGCAGAGAGCTAGGGGACAATGAGCAGTTCTTC. It encodes CASRELGDNEQFF. Using reference TRBV19 and TRBJ2-1 for the parts outside the CDR3, the full variable domain is DGGITQSPKYLFRKEGQNVTLSCEQNLNHDAMYWYRQDPGQGLRLIYYSQIVNDFQKGDIAEGYSVSREKKESFPLTVTSAQKNPTAFYLCASRELGDNEQFFGPGTRLTVL.

The V call is TRBV9, the J call TRBJ2-7; tentatively, D is TRBD1 or TRBD2 (5 bases each). Germline V gives CDR1 SGDLS, CDR2 YYNGEE. The V end was cut by 0 bases, the J end by 0 bases, with 13 bases between. CDR3 length: 16 amino acids. CDR3 protein: CASSVAPGTDSYEQYF. CDR3 DNA: TGTGCCAGCAGCGTAGCTCCGGGGACGGACTCCTACGAGCAGTACTTC.

The V call is TRBV7-9, the J call TRBJ2-3; no clear D. Deletions cut 1 base from V and 0 bases from J, with 5 bases between. CDR1 SEHNR and CDR2 FQNEAQ come from the germline V gene (reference sequence). The CDR3 extends over 14 amino acids. CDR3 protein: CASSLGTSTDTQYF. In DNA form, the CDR3 reads TGTGCCAGCAGCTTAGGTACCAGCACAGATACGCAGTATTTT.

V gene TRBV7-2 combines with J gene TRBJ1-1; D is unclear. CDR1 is SGHTA and CDR2 is FQGNSA in the germline V gene. Trimming pared 1 base from V and 2 bases from J, leaving 5 bases between. This CDR3 spans 13 amino acids. The CDR3 DNA reads as TGTGCCAGCAGCTTAGGGATTAACACTGAAGCTTTCTTT. Translation gives CASSLGINTEAFF.

This clone showed up just once. This sequence joins TRBV19 and TRBJ1-1; 12 nucleotides agree with TRBD1. With 4 bases clipped from V and 14 bases from J, the junction kept 11 bases outside the gene matches. Germline lookup yields CDR1 LNHDA and CDR2 SQIVND (reference sequence). This CDR3 is 14 amino acids long. The CDR3 coding sequence is TGTGCCAGTAGTACCCGGGACAGGGGGCGCTCGGCCTTCTTT. Its protein is CASSTRDRGRSAFF.

The CDR3 spells CATSDGTSGSPDTQYF. The DNA of the CDR3 is TGTGCCACCAGTGATGGGACTAGCGGGAGCCCAGATACGCAGTATTTT. The chain links TRBV24-1 to TRBJ2-3, with 14 positions matching TRBD2. This CDR3 has 16 residues. V gave up 3 bases and J gave up 4 bases; unmatched junction bases: 2. Per germline, CDR1 KGHDR and CDR2 SFDVKD.

This clone was seen once. V gene TRBV6-5 combines with J gene TRBJ2-1; 10 bases line up with TRBD1. This CDR3 spans 14 amino acids. Trimming at V came to 4 bases and at J to 9 bases, leaving 6 bases not matched to a gene. Germline CDR1 and CDR2: MNHEY and SVGAGI. The CDR3 protein is CASSLRQGAGEQFF. The CDR3 coding sequence is TGTGCCAGCAGTTTGAGACAGGGGGCGGGTGAGCAGTTCTTC.

CDR3: CSASVGAGELFF. CDR3 coding DNA: TGCAGTGCTAGTGTTGGCGCCGGGGAGCTGTTTTTT. V is TRBV20-1 and J is TRBJ2-2; D is ambiguous. V was trimmed by 3 bases and J by 6 bases, leaving 8 bases between them. This CDR3 contains 12 residues. CDR1 and CDR2 (germline): DFQATT, SNEGSKA (reference sequence).